This T cell receptor (beta chain) was captured in a study of T-cell reconstitution after alpha-beta-depleted transplantation in children. Germline-derived CDR1 and CDR2 are SGHRS and YFSETQ. This CDR3 has 16 amino acids. After removal of 0 bases from V and 2 bases from J, the junction contained 7 bases not matched to a gene. The sample holds a few counts of this clonotype. Preparing the TCRbeta library involved the use of unique molecular identifiers. Using its own MiXCR run on the PCR reads, TCRdb lists one record per CDR3 protein. The repertoire holds about 980,000 distinct CDR3 sequences, with about 31% as singletons.

Here the sequenced sample was PBMCs, mostly from graft donor cells, taken 360 days after TCRalphabeta/CD19-depleted stem cell transplant. This clonotype was obtained from a boy younger than two who had a stem cell transplant for SCID, so the T cells may come from the graft donor. The genes are TRBV5-1 and TRBJ2-5; 7 positions agree with TRBD2. The DNA of the CDR3 is TGCGCCAGCAGCTTGGGGGCAGGACTAGGTCAAGAGACCCAGTACTTC. Protein: CASSLGAGLGQETQYF.